This T cell receptor beta chain was retrieved from a study of blood T cell repertoires in COVID-19 (dated by TCRdb to about 2020). At the level of the whole study: The collaborator samples originated in the United States, Italy and Spain and spanned the acute and convalescent phases of COVID-19. The samples were drawn from the first 160 participants of the ongoing ImmuneRACE study and from 1,254 subjects provided by 6 global collaborators. HLA class I and class II types, where available, came from metadata supplied by the sample provider rather than from assay-based typing. A de-identified subject ID, COVID-19 status, age in years and sex were almost always included in the sample metadata. Deeply sampled blood TCRbeta repertoires from subjects exposed to, actively infected with, or recovered from COVID-19 were included in the dataset. The repertoires were released in a freely available public database meant as a resource for research on the immune response to SARS-CoV-2. The material from the prospective study consisted of cDNA or gDNA derived from T cells, B-cell-depleted T cells, or PBMCs.

V was cut back by 0 bases and J by 1 base, leaving a gap of 5 bases between them. The CDR1 and CDR2 encoded by the germline V gene are SGHTA and FQGNSA. CDR3 length: 14 amino acids, cysteine to phenylalanine. This entry keeps only the CDR3 DNA: 42 bases, framed from base 1. What the work shows at the level of the full study, not this receptor alone: The quantity of clinical and demographic metadata differed by source and by participant and was supplied without curation.

Each collaborating institution followed its own protocols to collect whole blood in K2EDTA tubes. For TCRbeta analysis, collaborators shipped samples in one of three forms: frozen whole blood, isolated PBMCs, or DNA extracted from either of those sample types. TCRbeta CDR3 regions were amplified from genomic DNA by means of the immunoSEQ Assay, a bias-controlled multiplex PCR. In the paper's pipeline: The number of nucleated cells in each sample was estimated from the amplification of reference gene primers within the assay. Sequence reads were collapsed and filtered to measure the absolute abundance of every unique TCRbeta CDR3 rearrangement. For each sample, productive Simpson clonality was calculated as the square root of Simpson's diversity index across productive rearrangements. Imported from immuneACCESS, the table was reduced by TCRdb to in-frame sequences with V and J called. These copies leave out some clones; in studies compared against another copy, an unresolved V gene accounts for under half, and the cause of the remainder is not known. V and J calls and clone size are given by that table; D and trimming were obtained from the DNA. Across this sample there are 250,000 to 350,000 clones, with around 86% seen only once. The ten largest clones add up to less than 3% of the sample.

Of note for this clone: Its specific antigen is unknown. Per-nucleotide qualities are absent, and no much larger clonotype sits a single base away. Other nucleotide sequences in the sample specify the same CDR3.

Input material: peripheral blood. Here the chain combines TRBV7-2 and TRBJ2-3, and TRBD1 may be the D gene, going by 5 matching bases. This receptor was obtained from a woman in her twenties or thirties with active or convalescent COVID-19. The CDR3 region: CASSLATGTDTQYF. The DNA is as follows: TGTGCCAGCAGCTTAGCGACAGGCACAGATACGCAGTATTTT.